This TCR beta chain was sequenced for a study of vaccination and CD4 T cells after COVID-19 (dated by TCRdb to between 2021 and 2024). With regard to the full study: Convalescent patients had a positive SARS-CoV-2 result on nasal swab PCR, and of these patients, some ten had mild disease and one had severe disease. Participants received two doses of either the Pfizer-BioNTech BNT162b2 vaccine (n=8) or the Moderna mRNA-1273 vaccine (n=2). Six males and four females were included in the convalescent cohort, with two Hispanic individuals, seven Caucasians, two Asians and one multiracial person represented. The time from the second vaccine dose to post-vaccine blood sampling had a median of 72 days and ranged from about 14 to 250 days. The spike-specific CD4+ TCR repertoire was compared before and after mRNA vaccination in about nine COVID-19 convalescent patients and a few infection-naive healthy vaccine recipients. Control cultures used a CEFX viral epitope pool as positive control, an HIV-1 Nef peptide pool as negative control, or no peptide. Culture stimuli were overlapping spike peptide pools from SARS-CoV-2 and from the common cold coronaviruses HCoV-NL63, HCoV-OC43 and HCoV-229E. Post-COVID blood samples were collected from convalescent patients a median of roughly 100 days after diagnosis, with a range of about 35 to 180 days. Results and caveats for the whole study, not just this receptor: Among the post-vaccine SARS-CoV-2-reactive clones in convalescent patients, a median 86.3% showed up only after vaccination, which suggests vaccine-specific priming. The median number of SARS-CoV-2-reactive clonotypes rose from under 25 after infection to roughly 40 after vaccination, but the change was not significant. Nearly all vaccine-specific clones in convalescent patients (304 of 307) were mono-reactive for SARS-CoV-2 spike rather than cross-reactive with common cold coronaviruses. Relatively few convalescent patients were included in the study, and early timepoints after natural infection were not analyzed.

This specimen's treatment or condition label, interpreted: roughly 11-day PBMC culture with coronavirus spike peptide pools or control peptides (ViraFEST assay). The ViraFEST assay, used in the study, expanded antigen-specific T cells with peptide pools and then identified the expanded clonotypes through TCR sequencing. The positive SARS-CoV-2 PCR tests of the convalescent patients were dated from March to December 2020, before the Alpha, Beta and Delta variants emerged in the United States. Each well held 2.1 million or so PBMCs cultured in IMDM containing roughly 5% human AB serum and about 10 IU/ml IL-2, with 8.5 to 10 ug/ml peptide pools added. Half of the culture medium was replaced with fresh IL-2-containing medium on days 3 and 7. After 10 days of culture, CD4+ T cells were isolated by negative selection with the EasySep CD4+ T cell isolation kit. Ficoll-Paque Plus gradient centrifugation was used to isolate PBMCs from whole blood, and the isolated PBMCs were then either used fresh or cryopreserved at -140C. Triplicate wells were generally used for each culture condition.

Worth noting for this clonotype: This receptor's antigen is unknown. Base qualities were left out, and no much larger clone turns up one base away.

Libraries were built with PCR. DNA from cultured CD4+ T cells underwent TCR sequencing with the Oncomine TCR Beta short-read assay at the Johns Hopkins FTIC core. Genomic DNA was extracted from the cultured CD4+ T cells with the QIAamp micro DNA kit. Oncomine TCR Beta libraries from cultured CD4+ T cells were pooled with unique dual indexes and sequenced on an Illumina iSeq 100. Turning to the authors' computational methods: Non-productive sequences were removed, and CDR3s that did not start with C, did not end with F or W, or were shorter than 7 amino acids were discarded. The MANAFEST web application was used to identify antigen-specific clonotypes by comparing peptide-stimulated wells against reference wells and other culture wells. To be called positive, a clone needed an FDR below 0.05, an odds ratio above 5, and a productive frequency above 0.1% in at least two of three replicate wells. Clonotypes that were significantly expanded in both SARS-CoV-2 spike wells and at least one common cold coronavirus spike condition were defined as cross-reactive. Levenshtein distances (stringdist) and unrooted phylogenetic trees (ape) in R version 3.6.1 were used to assess CDR3 homology. TCRdb reanalyzed the raw reads on its own, using fastp at Q25 for trimming and MiXCR for clone calling, and kept in-frame beta chains. Here each entry gathers all rows of one CDR3 protein and keeps the most common genes and DNA. The V and J calls follow TCRdb's processing rather than the paper's. In this sample the table shows about 5,500 distinct CDR3 sequences, around 66% of which occur a single time. The ten largest account for around a quarter of the sample.

The sequence came from a human donor who had recovered from COVID-19. Sequenced sample: CD4+ T cells from blood, cultured in vitro.

The CDR3 in this case is CASSLLALGNTEAFF. The base sequence is TGTGCCAGCAGTTTATTGGCCTTGGGAAACACTGAAGCTTTCTTT. The rearranged chain carries TRBV12-3 or TRBV12-4 and TRBJ1-1; no D gene can be assigned with confidence. The CDR3 contains 15 residues, cysteine and phenylalanine counted. Just CDR3 DNA is preserved here, 45 bases in frame from base 1. At the junction V is shortened by 2 bases and J by 2 bases, with 12 bases in between.